This entry is about one T cell receptor beta chain. Its antigen is still unknown. The record has no base qualities; no much larger clone is one base away. The sample is drawn from a study of blood T cell dynamics during melanoma immunotherapy (dated by TCRdb to about 2020). For the study in its entirety: All patients had metastatic melanoma and were given first-line pembrolizumab or nivolumab plus ipilimumab as standard of care in the United Kingdom. The training cohort was made up of consecutive patients, while a further independent group of patients from the same centre was pooled to form an external validation set. To find early correlates of response, peripheral T cell receptor repertoires were profiled in metastatic melanoma patients before and after one cycle of checkpoint inhibitor therapy. Summary of the overall study and its limitations: Whether the T cell clones behind the repertoire changes were melanoma-specific or instead reflected general immune activation was something the study could not determine. The relatively small sample size was recognized as a factor that could limit how well the results generalize. Patients who later achieved disease control showed a bifurcated PBMC repertoire reorganization at W3, with increased clonality or increased diversity, unlike progressors.

The meaning of the sample's time point label: week 3, after first cycle of checkpoint inhibitor. Blood samples were taken before treatment (T0) and at week 3 (W3), following the first cycle of checkpoint blockade. Except for a couple of patients with rapid clinical progression, response was assessed 12 weeks after the first infusion by RECIST 1.1; disease control meant complete response, partial response or stable disease. Patients with prior systemic cancer treatment, concomitant immunosuppressant therapy or synchronous other active malignancies were excluded. Bulk PBMC and plasma cell-free DNA were both sequenced for TCR beta so that circulating cells and T cell turnover could be tracked. PBMC were isolated from blood with Lymphoprep and SepMate tubes, followed by red cell lysis. QIAamp DNA Blood Mini kits were used to extract DNA from PBMC and sorted T cell subsets. The CDR3 holds 15 amino acids from the cysteine to the phenylalanine. Only the CDR3 portion is preserved as DNA: 45 bases, with reading frame beginning at the first base. Here V drops 5 bases and J drops 2 bases, and the junction holds 6 bases not matched to any gene. As encoded in the germline V gene, CDR1 is MDHEN while CDR2 is SYDVKM.

For every bulk PBMC sample, a fixed 350 ng of DNA was loaded. The immunoSEQ TCRb Assay kit was used according to manufacturer instructions to amplify TCR beta CDR3 sequences from genomic DNA. The KAPA Library Quantification Kit for Illumina platforms was used to quantify the pooled libraries by qPCR. Pooled libraries were clustered at roughly 0.55-1.1 pM and sequenced on an Illumina NextSeq 500. In the paper's pipeline: TCR data were analyzed with immunoSEQ ANALYZER and the R LymphoSeq package. A rearrangement efficiency score was calculated as productive divided by the sum of productive and non-productive CDR3 sequences. Clonality was assessed using the Gini coefficient and diversity using the Renyi index at alpha=1, with pairwise comparisons between timepoints within each patient. Clonal relatedness, based on an edit distance of 3, and repertoire similarity, based on the Bhattacharyya coefficient, were both computed in LymphoSeq. Linear discriminant analysis on week-3 changes in clonality and diversity was built with the R MASS and caret packages to classify response. TCRdb limited this immuneACCESS table to in-frame rearrangements with V and J called. A share of clones is missing; checked studies link under half to unresolved V genes, and the rest is unexplained. V, J and clone size derive from that table, while D and trimming were established from the DNA sequence. The sample profile shows 15,000 or so clones; roughly 90% of them were found once. The ten largest clones add up to around 0.99% of the sample.

The receptor's source is a human donor with melanoma. The chain was built from TRBV28 and TRBJ2-7; 10 of the junction bases match TRBD1. This material consisted of blood, taken from a patient treated with checkpoint blockade. The DNA sequence follows: TGTGCCAGCAGTCCCCCCGGGACAGGGGCCTACGAGCAGTACTTC. It codes for CASSPPGTGAYEQYF.